The rows below give T cell receptor beta chains drawn from one sample of a study of sequential checkpoint blockade in melanoma. Clones were read by immunoSEQ multiplex PCR, and TCRdb kept only the in-frame ones, dropping some. The sample yields 15,000 to 20,000 clones, about 26% seen once. This specimen consisted of tumor tissue (inferred from file names), obtained from a patient given nivolumab and ipilimumab in sequence. Every receptor here comes from a human donor with melanoma. Each CDR3 is given with its conserved first and last residue. The order of the fields is clone size, D gene, V gene, J gene, CDR3 DNA, CDR3 protein. D genes are given only for firm matches. The size field is filled for only some rows; it gives once, few, many or a size class.

clone_size: .; d_call: .; v_call: TRBV6-8; j_call: TRBJ1-6; cdr3_nt: TGTGCCAGCAATGCATGGAGGACGGACGTAAATTCACCCCTCCACTTT; cdr3_aa: CASNAWRTDVNSPLHF
clone_size: .; d_call: TRBD1; v_call: TRBV19; j_call: TRBJ1-1; cdr3_nt: TGTGCCAGTAGTACCACAGGGGGCTGGACTGAAGCTTTCTTT; cdr3_aa: CASSTTGGWTEAFF
clone_size: .; d_call: TRBD2; v_call: TRBV6-8; j_call: TRBJ2-3; cdr3_nt: TGTCCCTCGGGCGACTCCCCCGGGGGGGCGCAGTATTTT; cdr3_aa: CPSGDSPGGAQYF
clone_size: few; d_call: TRBD1; v_call: TRBV6-8; j_call: TRBJ2-5; cdr3_nt: TGTGCCATCAAGGGGCAGGGGGCCTTTGAGACCCAGTACTTC; cdr3_aa: CAIKGQGAFETQYF
clone_size: .; d_call: .; v_call: TRBV7-2; j_call: TRBJ1-1; cdr3_nt: TGTGCCAGCAGCTTAGTTCCAGGGGCTGAAGCTTTCTTT; cdr3_aa: CASSLVPGAEAFF
clone_size: few; d_call: .; v_call: TRBV29-1; j_call: TRBJ1-1; cdr3_nt: TGCAGCGCCCTTTCCGGGGGCGATGGGCACACTGAAGCTTTCTTT; cdr3_aa: CSALSGGDGHTEAFF
clone_size: few; d_call: .; v_call: TRBV7-6; j_call: TRBJ1-2; cdr3_nt: TGTGCCAGCAGCCGACAAGTAGTACAGGGAGTTTCAGAATATGGCTACACCTTC; cdr3_aa: CASSRQVVQGVSEYGYTF
clone_size: few; d_call: TRBD1; v_call: TRBV9; j_call: TRBJ1-6; cdr3_nt: TGTGCCAGCAGTCCGGGACAGGGACGAAATTCACCCCTCCACTTT; cdr3_aa: CASSPGQGRNSPLHF
clone_size: .; d_call: .; v_call: TRBV6-8; j_call: TRBJ2-3; cdr3_nt: TGTGCCAGCATCCGAGGGGCAGATACGCAGTATTTT; cdr3_aa: CASIRGADTQYF
clone_size: few; d_call: .; v_call: TRBV28; j_call: TRBJ1-1; cdr3_nt: TGTGCCAGCAGTCTAATTTGGGGGGCGACTAACACTGAAGCTTTCTTT; cdr3_aa: CASSLIWGATNTEAFF
clone_size: .; d_call: TRBD2; v_call: TRBV29-1; j_call: TRBJ2-1; cdr3_nt: TGCAGCGTCGGGGGGGAGCGGGGTACCCGCTCCTACAATGAGCAGTTCTTC; cdr3_aa: CSVGGERGTRSYNEQFF
clone_size: .; d_call: .; v_call: TRBV28; j_call: TRBJ1-1; cdr3_nt: TGTGCCAGCAGTTTGGGCCCGGGGTCTGAAGCTTTCTTT; cdr3_aa: CASSLGPGSEAFF
clone_size: .; d_call: .; v_call: TRBV23-1; j_call: TRBJ2-1; cdr3_nt: TGCGCCAGCAGCCCCGGGCCACCCAATGAGCAGTTCTTC; cdr3_aa: CASSPGPPNEQFF
clone_size: once; d_call: TRBD1; v_call: TRBV5-1; j_call: TRBJ2-2; cdr3_nt: TGCGCCAGCAGCAGGGGACAGGGGGTGAACACCGGGGAGCTGTTTTTT; cdr3_aa: CASSRGQGVNTGELFF
clone_size: many; d_call: .; v_call: TRBV11-3; j_call: TRBJ2-5; cdr3_nt: TGTGCCAGCAGCTTAGGCGGGTCGGGGGCTCGAGAGACCCAGTACTTC; cdr3_aa: CASSLGGSGARETQYF
clone_size: once; d_call: TRBD2; v_call: TRBV25-1; j_call: TRBJ2-5; cdr3_nt: TGTGCCAGCAGTGAATATGGTCTAGCGGGAGGGCAAGAGACCCAGTACTTC; cdr3_aa: CASSEYGLAGGQETQYF
clone_size: .; d_call: .; v_call: TRBV11-3; j_call: TRBJ2-7; cdr3_nt: TGTGCCAGCAGCTTAGGAACTATCAGGCGCGGCGAGCAGTACTTC; cdr3_aa: CASSLGTIRRGEQYF
clone_size: many; d_call: TRBD2; v_call: TRBV11-3; j_call: TRBJ2-5; cdr3_nt: TGTGCCAGCAGCTTAGTCTCAATAGCGGGAGGAGGCGGCGAGACCCAGTACTTC; cdr3_aa: CASSLVSIAGGGGETQYF
clone_size: .; d_call: .; v_call: TRBV11-3; j_call: TRBJ2-1; cdr3_nt: TGTGCCAGCAGCTTACCCAAGGACAGATTCTACAATGAGCAGTTCTTC; cdr3_aa: CASSLPKDRFYNEQFF
clone_size: .; d_call: .; v_call: TRBV19; j_call: TRBJ1-5; cdr3_nt: TGTGCCAGTAGTATAGTGGCCATCGGCAATCAGCCCCAGCATTTT; cdr3_aa: CASSIVAIGNQPQHF
clone_size: once; d_call: TRBD2; v_call: TRBV18; j_call: TRBJ2-1; cdr3_nt: TGTGCCAGCTCACCACCGCTTAGCGGGAGGGCCTACAATGAGCAGTTCTTC; cdr3_aa: CASSPPLSGRAYNEQFF
clone_size: .; d_call: TRBD2; v_call: TRBV2; j_call: TRBJ2-1; cdr3_nt: TGTGCCAGCGGGGGACTAGCGACATACAATGAGCAGTTCTTC; cdr3_aa: CASGGLATYNEQFF
clone_size: .; d_call: .; v_call: TRBV5-1; j_call: TRBJ1-5; cdr3_nt: TGCGCCAGCAGGGAGGGGGGGCTAGACAATCAGCCCCAGCATTTT; cdr3_aa: CASREGGLDNQPQHF
clone_size: .; d_call: TRBD1; v_call: TRBV11-3; j_call: TRBJ2-2; cdr3_nt: TGTGCCAGCAGCTTAGTAAGGAGTAGGGGACAGACGAACACCGGGGAGCTGTTTTTT; cdr3_aa: CASSLVRSRGQTNTGELFF
clone_size: few; d_call: .; v_call: TRBV11-1; j_call: TRBJ2-3; cdr3_nt: TGTGCCAGCAGCTTACAGGGATTTACAGATACGCAGTATTTT; cdr3_aa: CASSLQGFTDTQYF
clone_size: few; d_call: TRBD2; v_call: TRBV6-8; j_call: TRBJ2-7; cdr3_nt: TGTGCCAGCAGTTACTGGAGGGGACTAGGAGGTTCCTACGAGCAGTACTTC; cdr3_aa: CASSYWRGLGGSYEQYF
clone_size: few; d_call: TRBD1; v_call: TRBV11-3; j_call: TRBJ1-1; cdr3_nt: TGTGCCAGCAGCCCACAGGGGCGTATGAACACTGAAGCTTTCTTT; cdr3_aa: CASSPQGRMNTEAFF
clone_size: .; d_call: TRBD1; v_call: TRBV30; j_call: TRBJ1-1; cdr3_nt: TGTGCCTGTCGGGACAGGCTCAACACTGAAGCTTTCTTT; cdr3_aa: CACRDRLNTEAFF
clone_size: .; d_call: .; v_call: TRBV11-3; j_call: TRBJ2-7; cdr3_nt: TGTGCCAGCAGCTCAGTAAAGGGGGAATACGAGCAGTACTTC; cdr3_aa: CASSSVKGEYEQYF
clone_size: few; d_call: .; v_call: TRBV12-5; j_call: TRBJ2-1; cdr3_nt: TGTGCCAGCTTAGTCGGCCTAGAGCAGTTCTTC; cdr3_aa: CASLVGLEQFF
clone_size: many; d_call: TRBD1; v_call: TRBV11-3; j_call: TRBJ1-2; cdr3_nt: TGTGCCAGCAGCTTAGGGGACAGGGATACGAGAGGCTACACCTTC; cdr3_aa: CASSLGDRDTRGYTF
clone_size: few; d_call: .; v_call: TRBV19; j_call: TRBJ2-2; cdr3_nt: TGTGCCAGGACGCCAGGACGGATGGTCCCCGGGGAGCTGTTTTTT; cdr3_aa: CARTPGRMVPGELFF
clone_size: .; d_call: .; v_call: TRBV10-3; j_call: TRBJ2-3; cdr3_nt: TGTGCCATCAGTGAGCGGGGGGCACGGGATACGCAGTATTTT; cdr3_aa: CAISERGARDTQYF
clone_size: .; d_call: .; v_call: TRBV23-1; j_call: TRBJ1-2; cdr3_nt: TGCGCCAGCAGCACCCGGGTAAACTATGGCTACACCTTC; cdr3_aa: CASSTRVNYGYTF
clone_size: few; d_call: TRBD1; v_call: TRBV9; j_call: TRBJ2-7; cdr3_nt: TGTGCCAGCAGTTCCGGGACAGGGACCTACGAGCAGTACTTC; cdr3_aa: CASSSGTGTYEQYF
clone_size: few; d_call: .; v_call: TRBV28; j_call: TRBJ2-7; cdr3_nt: TGTGCCAGCAGGGGGGATTTCGGCTCCTACGAGCAGTACTTC; cdr3_aa: CASRGDFGSYEQYF
clone_size: few; d_call: .; v_call: TRBV6-8; j_call: TRBJ1-2; cdr3_nt: TGTGCCAGCAGTCACGCAGTTTCCGGGACAACGAAGCCCTTCTATGGCTACACCTTC; cdr3_aa: CASSHAVSGTTKPFYGYTF
clone_size: .; d_call: .; v_call: TRBV5-1; j_call: TRBJ2-5; cdr3_nt: TGCGCCAGCAGCTTGGTAGGGGCCGAGAGAGAGACCCAGTACTTC; cdr3_aa: CASSLVGAERETQYF
clone_size: .; d_call: .; v_call: TRBV5-1; j_call: TRBJ1-3; cdr3_nt: TGCGCCAGCAGCTTGGGAAATACAGGGCCATGGTCTGGAAACACCATATATTTT; cdr3_aa: CASSLGNTGPWSGNTIYF
clone_size: .; d_call: TRBD1; v_call: TRBV19; j_call: TRBJ1-5; cdr3_nt: TGTGCCAGTAGTATAGGTCGAGACAGGGGACTCAATCAGCCCCAGCATTTT; cdr3_aa: CASSIGRDRGLNQPQHF
clone_size: few; d_call: .; v_call: TRBV6-8; j_call: TRBJ1-3; cdr3_nt: TGTGCCATCAGGGACACCGTCTCTGGAAACACCATATATTTT; cdr3_aa: CAIRDTVSGNTIYF
clone_size: many; d_call: TRBD1; v_call: TRBV7-1; j_call: TRBJ2-7; cdr3_nt: TGTGCCAGCAGCTCCGGGACAGACTACGAGCAGTACTTC; cdr3_aa: CASSSGTDYEQYF
clone_size: .; d_call: TRBD2; v_call: TRBV11-3; j_call: TRBJ2-2; cdr3_nt: TGTGCCAGCAGCCCTGGACTAGCCGGCACCGGGGAGCTGTTTTTT; cdr3_aa: CASSPGLAGTGELFF
clone_size: few; d_call: .; v_call: TRBV28; j_call: TRBJ2-2; cdr3_nt: TGTGCCAGCAGTTTAGGGGTACCGGCTAGCAGCACCGGGGAGCTGTTTTTT; cdr3_aa: CASSLGVPASSTGELFF
clone_size: .; d_call: .; v_call: TRBV19; j_call: TRBJ1-5; cdr3_nt: TGTGCCAGTAGTATCCAGAGGAATCAGCCCCAGCATTTT; cdr3_aa: CASSIQRNQPQHF
clone_size: .; d_call: .; v_call: TRBV6-7; j_call: TRBJ2-1; cdr3_nt: TGTGCCAGCAGTTACACCTCTCGGGGCCATGAGCAGTTCTTC; cdr3_aa: CASSYTSRGHEQFF